The T cell receptor beta chain described here comes from a study of breast tumors, draining lymph nodes, adjacent tissues. The V and J ends lost 0 bases and 0 bases respectively, with 13 bases between them. This CDR3 contains 18 residues. Per germline, CDR1 SGHRS and CDR2 YFSETQ. For this clonotype: Its antigen is unknown.

Broader study findings: Findings are consistent with lymph node origin and intratumoral expansion of most tumor T cells. Compared with basal-like, luminal-like tumors shared significantly more repertoire with nontumor tissue. Tumor TCR diversity was below lymph nodes but above nontumor tissue.

TCRdb independently ran MiXCR on the multiplex PCR reads; one entry per CDR3 protein. The repertoire includes over 60,000 distinct CDR3 sequences, 57% of them detected once, and roughly 19% sits in the top ten. V is TRBV5-1 and J is TRBJ2-6, with D perhaps matching TRBD1 (5 bases). Input material: breast tumor tissue. The clonotype was recovered from a female donor with breast cancer. Some clones in this sample may be carry-over from other donors' samples. CDR3 sequence: CASSLGRQYRSGANVLTF. In DNA form, the CDR3 reads TGCGCCAGCAGCTTGGGCCGACAGTACCGCTCTGGGGCCAACGTCCTGACTTTC.